These 27 T cell receptor beta chains were sequenced from one sample in a study of cytotoxic CD8 clonotypes in ibrutinib-treated CLL. Sequencing was performed with immunoSEQ multiplex PCR; in TCRdb, only in-frame clones are kept and a portion is missing. The sample shows some 98,000 clones, 60% to 80% of them seen only once. The sequencing used PBMCs, collected after 12 months of ibrutinib treatment. The receptors here all came from a human donor with chronic lymphocytic leukemia.

This clone was seen only once. V is TRBV4-3 and J is TRBJ1-1; D unresolved. This CDR3 contains 16 residues. CDR1 and CDR2 (germline): LGHNA, YSLEER. V was pared by 0 bases and J by 6 bases, with 17 bases between. CDR3 amino acids: CASSQEFLPPVAEAFF. The CDR3 DNA reads TGCGCCAGCAGCCAAGAATTCCTCCCGCCCGTCGCTGAAGCTTTCTTT.

This chain uses TRBV29-1 with TRBJ2-1, with TRBD1 matching 8 bases. From germline, CDR1 is SQVTM and CDR2 ANQGSEA. The CDR3 covers 13 residues. Germline trimming cut 6 bases from V and 5 bases from J; bases unmatched to any gene: 6. The CDR3 nucleotides read TGCAGCGTCGCAGGACAGGGTAACAATGAGCAGTTCTTC. Its translation is CSVAGQGNNEQFF.

The chain uses TRBV15 and TRBJ1-2, with D possibly TRBD1 on 6 matching bases. Looked up from germline, CDR1 is LNHNV and CDR2 is YYDKDF (reference sequence). The ends were cut back, 4 bases at V and 3 bases at J, with 18 bases in the middle. The CDR3 is 16 amino acids. Here the CDR3 DNA reads TGTGCCACCAGCAAACAGGGTGGAGGAGCGTACTATGGCTACACCTTC. It codes for CATSKQGGGAYYGYTF.

This chain uses TRBV2 with TRBJ1-3, with D hard to call. The V end was cut by 5 bases, the J end by 4 bases, with 9 bases between. Germline V gene data show CDR1 as SNHLY and CDR2 as FYNNEI. CDR3 length equals 13 residues. The CDR3 reads CASSPGEGNTIYF. The CDR3 region has the DNA TGTGCCAGCAGTCCCGGCGAGGGAAACACCATATATTTT.

The chain employs TRBV7-2 and TRBJ1-2, with D uncertain. Trimming shortened V by 5 bases and J by 7 bases, and 17 bases separated the two germline ends. Germline CDR1 and CDR2: SGHTA and FQGNSA. This CDR3 is built from 14 residues. The CDR3 loop reads CASSRGRDFLGYTF. The CDR3 region has the DNA TGTGCCAGCAGCCGAGGGCGAGACTTCCTTGGCTACACCTTC. Full variable domain (missing parts from reference TRBV7-2 and TRBJ1-2): GAGVSQSPSNKVTEKGKDVELRCDPISGHTALYWYRQSLGQGLEFLIYFQGNSAPDKSGLPSDRFSAERTGGSVSTLTIQRTQQEDSAVYLCASSRGRDFLGYTFGSGTRLTVV.

The chain couples TRBV4-1 to TRBJ2-7; 9 bases agree with TRBD1. CDR3 size: 15 residues. With V trimmed by 1 base and J by 4 bases, 5 bases remained unmatched. Per the germline V gene, CDR1 is MGHRA and CDR2 is YSYEKL. CDR3 amino acids: CASSQGTGVGYEQYF. The CDR3 nucleotides are TGCGCCAGCAGCCAAGGGACAGGGGTAGGGTACGAGCAGTACTTC.

The chain is built from TRBV28 and TRBJ1-6; 10 bases line up with TRBD1. Germline V CDR1 and CDR2: MDHEN, SYDVKM. The J segment lost 10 bases and the V segment lost 5 bases, leaving 11 bases of the junction unmatched. The CDR3 covers 16 residues. CDR3 DNA: TGTGCCAGCAGTCGGACAGGGGGAGCTTCTCGATCACCCCTCCACTTT. This translates into CASSRTGGASRSPLHF. The complete variable domain, with remaining parts taken from reference TRBV28 and TRBJ1-6, reads DVKVTQSSRYLVKRTGEKVFLECVQDMDHENMFWYRQDPGLGLRLIYFSYDVKMKEKGDIPEGYSVSREKKERFSLILESASTNQTSMYLCASSRTGGASRSPLHFGNGTRLTVT.

This clone was counted only a few times. The chain links TRBV30 to TRBJ1-1; D unresolved. The V and J ends lost 5 bases and 4 bases respectively, with 11 bases between them. CDR1 and CDR2 from the germline V gene are GTSNPN and SVGIG (reference sequence). The CDR3 covers 12 residues. The CDR3: CAWGVGVTEAFF. The CDR3 coding sequence is TGTGCCTGGGGCGTCGGGGTCACTGAAGCTTTCTTT.

This chain connects TRBV6-4 to TRBJ2-2; TRBD1 agrees at 11 bases. Trimming removed 4 bases from V and 3 bases from J; junction bases left unmatched: 1. CDR1 is MRHNA, CDR2 SNTAGT, per germline. This CDR3 comprises 15 residues. The CDR3 loop reads CASSGTGGYTGELFF. CDR3 nucleotides: TGTGCCAGCAGTGGGACAGGGGGCTACACCGGGGAGCTGTTTTTT.

The chain recombines TRBV4-2 with TRBJ2-3; 10 bases map to TRBD2. The V segment lost 4 bases and the J segment 4 bases; nucleotides outside the gene matches: 11. The CDR3 consists of 17 residues. Germline V gene data show CDR1 as LGHNA and CDR2 as YNFKEQ. This CDR3 reads CASSPMTGTSDPDTQYF. CDR3 DNA: TGTGCCAGCAGCCCCATGACCGGGACTAGCGACCCAGATACGCAGTATTTT.

The chain links TRBV19 to TRBJ1-1; a weak D match, TRBD1 (6 bases). The CDR3 sequence is 14 residues long. Trimming removed 3 bases at V and 5 bases at J, with 13 bases between. The V gene's germline CDR1 is LNHDA and CDR2 SQIVND (reference sequence). The CDR3 region is CASSIEGRGTEAFF. CDR3 in DNA: TGTGCCAGTAGTATCGAGGGAAGGGGGACTGAAGCTTTCTTT. The full variable domain, in which reference TRBV19 and TRBJ1-1 provide the parts outside the CDR3, is DGGITQSPKYLFRKEGQNVTLSCEQNLNHDAMYWYRQDPGQGLRLIYYSQIVNDFQKGDIAEGYSVSREKKESFPLTVTSAQKNPTAFYLCASSIEGRGTEAFFGQGTRLTVV.

The CDR3 DNA reads as TGTGCCAGCAGCTTCCCGCACCCTGAAGCTTTCTTT. Translating gives CASSFPHPEAFF. V is TRBV7-2 and J is TRBJ1-1, with D unresolved. CDR3 size: 12 residues. The V and J ends lost 3 bases and 6 bases respectively, with 8 bases between them. Germline values: CDR1 SGHTA, CDR2 FQGNSA.

This chain joins TRBV18 and TRBJ2-7; D uncertain. Germline lookup yields CDR1 KGHSH and CDR2 LQKENI. V gave up 0 bases and J gave up 2 bases, with 8 bases separating them. The CDR3 is 14 amino acids. CDR3 DNA: TGTGCCAGCTCACCACCGACGGACCCCTACGAGCAGTACTTC. It specifies CASSPPTDPYEQYF.

This chain uses TRBV25-1 with TRBJ2-7; D remains ambiguous. V lost 3 bases and J 4 bases, leaving 19 bases between the germline ends. The CDR3 spans 16 residues. Per germline, CDR1 MGHDK and CDR2 SYGVNS. CDR3 amino acids: CASSDNRPTQEYEQYF. CDR3 DNA: TGTGCCAGCAGTGATAATAGGCCTACCCAAGAATACGAGCAGTACTTC.

The table lists this clone with a few counts. The J gene is TRBJ1-4, the V gene TRBV9; D gene ambiguous. Germline CDR1 SGDLS, CDR2 YYNGEE. Deletions cut 4 bases from V and 4 bases from J, with 14 bases between. The CDR3 covers 15 residues. This CDR3 reads CASSQRPQINEKLFF. The CDR3 bases are TGTGCCAGCAGCCAACGCCCACAGATTAATGAAAAACTGTTTTTT.

V usage is TRBV7-3 and J usage is TRBJ2-7, with 8 positions matching TRBD1. V shed 6 bases, J shed 3 bases, and the junction held 10 bases outside the gene matches. The CDR3 contains 15 residues. CDR1 and CDR2 (germline): SGHTA, FQGTGA. The CDR3 nucleotides read TGTGCCAGCAGTCCGACAGGGGATAATCGCTACGAGCAGTACTTC. The encoded protein is CASSPTGDNRYEQYF.

The chain combines TRBV12-5 with TRBJ2-7; perhaps TRBD1 as D (6 bases). Trimming pared 0 bases from V and 4 bases from J, leaving 10 bases between. The CDR3 is 14 residues long. Germline CDR1 LGHNT, CDR2 FRNRAP. The CDR3, as DNA: TGTGCTAGTGGTTTGGTACCAGGGGCTTACGAGCAGTACTTC. Amino acid sequence: CASGLVPGAYEQYF. Based on the CDR3 plus reference TRBV12-5 and TRBJ2-7, the full variable domain is DARVTQTPRHKVTEMGQEVTMRCQPILGHNTVFWYRQTMMQGLELLAYFRNRAPLDDSGMPKDRFSAEMPDATLATLKIQPSEPRDSAVYFCASGLVPGAYEQYFGPGTRLTVT.

The table lists this clone with a count of one. This rearrangement joins TRBV6-6 to TRBJ2-7; the match to TRBD2 covers 9 bases. The CDR3 is made up of 14 amino acids. Germline V gives CDR1 MNHNY, CDR2 SVGAGI (reference sequence). Germline trimming cut 5 bases from V and 4 bases from J; bases unmatched to any gene: 6. The CDR3 region has the DNA TGTGCCAGCAGTAAGCGGGGGGAAAATTACGAGCAGTACTTC. Amino acids: CASSKRGENYEQYF.

The V and J genes are TRBV7-2 and TRBJ1-2, with 8 nucleotides matching TRBD1. Per germline, CDR1 SGHTA and CDR2 FQGNSA. The CDR3 runs to 15 residues. V lost 1 base and J lost 8; bases outside the gene matches: 9. CDR3: CASSLGSQGARGYTF. The CDR3 DNA reads as TGTGCCAGCAGCTTAGGATCCCAGGGGGCAAGAGGCTACACCTTC.

V is TRBV12-1 and J is TRBJ2-1; the DNA was not compared with TRBD1, the D call given in the table. TRBV12-1 is recorded as a pseudogene. This CDR3 region has 16 residues. CDR3 sequence reads: CASSLGQGRAYNEQFF. The CDR3 DNA reads as TGTGCCAGCAGCTTGGGACAGGGAAGGGCCTACAATGAGCAGTTCTTC.

This chain uses TRBV12-5 with TRBJ2-4, with 8 bases matching TRBD1. The junction had 6 bases not matched to a gene; V was cut back by 2 bases and J by 0 bases. The CDR3 totals 17 residues. CDR1 LGHNT and CDR2 FRNRAP come from the germline V gene. CDR3 nucleotides: TGTGCTAGTGGTTTGTATCAGGGGGCCCTAGCCAAAAACATTCAGTACTTC. It codes for CASGLYQGALAKNIQYF.

The chain is built from TRBV7-9 and TRBJ2-1, with 7 positions matching TRBD1. Germline V lookup: CDR1 SEHNR, CDR2 FQNEAQ (reference sequence). The V and J ends lost 5 bases and 5 bases, in that order; junction bases with no gene match: 9. The CDR3 has 15 amino acids. CDR3: CASSPRQGKNNEQFF. DNA for the CDR3: TGTGCCAGCAGCCCCCGACAGGGAAAAAACAATGAGCAGTTCTTC.

This chain joins TRBV28 and TRBJ1-5; D ambiguous. The CDR3 extends over 12 amino acids. Trimming removed 7 bases from V and 7 bases from J, with 11 bases in between. Germline values: CDR1 MDHEN, CDR2 SYDVKM. The CDR3, as DNA: TGTGCCAGCACGGACGGCATGCAGCCCCAGCATTTT. This encodes CASTDGMQPQHF.

This chain links TRBV6-5 with TRBJ2-1; 7 nucleotides align to TRBD1. CDR1 is MNHEY and CDR2 is SVGAGI in the germline V gene. The J segment lost 7 bases and the V segment lost 4 bases, leaving 7 bases of the junction unmatched. The CDR3 length is 14 residues. CDR3 loop: CASSLDRSTNEQFF. The CDR3 DNA is TGTGCCAGCAGTTTGGACAGGTCCACAAATGAGCAGTTCTTC.

V is TRBV6-1 and J is TRBJ1-6; D is unresolved. CDR3 length: 15 residues. V shed 2 bases and J shed 1 base, with 6 bases lying between them. From germline, CDR1 is MNHNS and CDR2 SASEGT. Here the CDR3 DNA reads TGTGCCAGCAGTGAAAGGGAATCCTATAATTCACCCCTCCACTTT. It codes for CASSERESYNSPLHF.

This chain joins TRBV19 and TRBJ1-1, with D possibly matching TRBD1 (6 bases). The V gene's germline CDR1 is LNHDA and CDR2 SQIVND (reference sequence). The CDR3 covers 12 residues. The germline V and J ends were trimmed by 6 bases and 1 base, with 6 bases remaining between them. CDR3 amino acids: CASRTGNTEAFF. The CDR3 nucleotides are TGTGCCAGTAGGACAGGGAACACTGAAGCTTTCTTT.

The chain joins TRBV5-1 to TRBJ1-5; D perhaps matches TRBD1 (5 bases). Germline CDR1 reads SGHRS; CDR2 reads YFSETQ. CDR3 size: 14 residues. V shed 1 base and J shed 7 bases, with 12 bases lying between them. Here the CDR3 DNA reads TGCGCCAGCAGCTTGTTCGGGGGGGAGCAGCCCCAGCATTTT. Protein sequence: CASSLFGGEQPQHF.